This TCR beta chain was identified in a study of cytomegalovirus exposure and HLA in healthy donors. Study-wide background: Earlier results showed roughly 120 million unique TCR beta sequences derived from around 170 million T cells.

On this clone itself: Antigen: not known.

The V end was cut by 2 bases, the J end by 11 bases, with 10 bases between. From germline, CDR1 is MNHEY and CDR2 SVGAGI. The CDR3 covers 13 residues. Study findings and constraints: It was assumed in the presence/absence analyses that sequencing depth was roughly uniform across donors.

PCR amplification relied on 60 Vbeta primers (plus 13 Jbeta primers). Assay used: immunoSEQ multiplex PCR; TCRdb lists only in-frame clones, some missing. The sample has about 230,000 clones, roughly 90% seen once. Sequenced input: PBMCs. The TCR sequence derives from a woman aged 18-29 years in good health and CMV-seronegative. The chain has TRBV6-5 and TRBJ1-6; weak D call: TRBD1 (5 bases). This CDR3 reads CASSYGRQTPLHF. The CDR3 nucleotides read TGTGCCAGCAGTTACGGCCGACAGACACCCCTCCACTTT.